A single sample is the source of the 24 T cell receptor beta chains below, sequenced in a study of naive and memory T cell subsets. Amplification of ligated cDNA took four PCR rounds with SP2 and nested alpha and beta constant primers. TCRdb fed the UMI-ligation and nested PCR reads into MiXCR, producing one record per CDR3 protein. The table records tens of thousands of distinct CDR3 sequences, about 6.9% of them present only once. The treatment here: skin biopsy from PPD injection site in Mantoux-positive individual. TCR cDNA received a 3' ligated oligonucleotide that carried a UMI. This sample comprised skin, obtained from a tuberculin skin test site. The receptors originated from an adult in good health.

This clonotype is medium-sized within its sample. The chain joins TRBV5-1 to TRBJ2-7; possibly TRBD2 for D (6 bases). This CDR3 contains 14 residues. The germline V and J ends were trimmed by 4 bases and 5 bases, with 16 bases remaining between them. Germline CDR1 SGHRS, CDR2 YFSETQ. In nucleotides, the CDR3 is TGCGCCAGCAGCACGGAGGGCCCTACGGACGAGCAGTACTTC. Translation: CASSTEGPTDEQYF. Supplemented by reference TRBV5-1 and TRBJ2-7, the full variable domain reads KAGVTQTPRYLIKTRGQQVTLSCSPISGHRSVSWYQQTPGQGLQFLFEYFSETQRNKGNFPGRFSGRQFSNSRSEMNVSTLELGDSALYLCASSTEGPTDEQYFGPGTRLTVT.

In nucleotides, the CDR3 is TGTGCCAGCAGCTGGCTGGGCGGGGGGGGTGCAGATACGCAGTATTTT. Translated, it gives CASSWLGGGGADTQYF. The chain is built from TRBV7-3 and TRBJ2-3; TRBD2 aligns across 9 bases. The CDR3 consists of 16 residues. CDR1 and CDR2 from the germline V gene are SGHTA and FQGTGA. J gave up 4 bases and V 4 bases, and 9 bases lay outside the gene matches.

This clonotype was seen at least ten times. The chain couples TRBV2 to TRBJ2-2, with 8 positions matching TRBD2. There are 15 residues in the CDR3. V dropped 2 bases and J dropped 7; count of bases not matched to a gene: 6. Per germline, CDR1 SNHLY and CDR2 FYNNEI. For the CDR3, the DNA is TGTGCCAGCAGTGAATCCAGCGGGGGCCACGGGGAGCTGTTTTTT. This codes for CASSESSGGHGELFF. The variable domain in full, completed from reference TRBV2 and TRBJ2-2, reads EPEVTQTPSHQVTQMGQEVILRCVPISNHLYFYWYRQILGQKVEFLVSFYNNEISEKSEIFDDQFSVERPDGSNFTLKIRSTKLEDSAMYFCASSESSGGHGELFFGEGSRLTVL.

This clonotype was counted between two and nine times. The chain joins TRBV19 to TRBJ1-1; D remains unclear. The CDR3 totals 15 residues. Germline V CDR1 and CDR2: LNHDA, SQIVND (reference sequence). Trimming stripped 3 bases from V and 4 bases from J, with 15 bases between. CDR3 sequence: CASSIFAARSTEAFF. As DNA, the CDR3 is TGTGCCAGTAGTATCTTTGCAGCCCGTAGCACTGAAGCTTTCTTT.

A word on this clonotype: This may arise from a read error, as a much more abundant clone is one base away. This chain connects TRBV5-1 to TRBJ2-5; unclear D gene. The germline CDR1 and CDR2 sequences are SGHRS and YFSETQ. The CDR3 covers 14 residues. This chain's CDR3 is CASSLEGRQEAQYF. For the CDR3, the DNA is TGCGCCAGCAGCTTGGAAGGGCGGCAAGAGGCCCAGTACTTC.

This clonotype has a count of ten or more. The V gene is TRBV12-5, the J gene TRBJ2-1; TRBD2 is a possible D gene (6 bases). Germline V gene sequence: CDR1 LGHNT, CDR2 FRNRAP. CDR3 length equals 15 residues. The V end was cut by 4 bases, the J end by 5 bases, with 15 bases between. This CDR3 is CASGSDLGTDNEQFF. CDR3 nucleotide sequence: TGTGCTAGTGGTTCTGACTTGGGGACTGACAATGAGCAGTTCTTC.

This clonotype was detected ten times or more. The CDR3 loop is CSVEGAGTTNTGELFF. The CDR3 DNA reads TGCAGCGTTGAGGGAGCCGGGACAACGAACACCGGGGAGCTGTTTTTT. The genes are TRBV29-1 and TRBJ2-2; tentative D call: TRBD1 (6 bases). The V and J ends lost 3 bases and 0 bases respectively, with 14 bases between them. CDR1 SQVTM and CDR2 ANQGSEA come from the germline V gene. CDR3 length: 16 amino acids.

The chain carries TRBV7-6 and TRBJ1-2, with 7 bases lining up with TRBD1. The germline V gene has CDR1 SGHVS and CDR2 FNYEAQ. The CDR3 is 17 residues long. J was trimmed by 1 base and V by 1 base; bases with no gene match: 9. CDR3 sequence: CASSLGTAAGGNYGYTF. Here the CDR3 DNA reads TGTGCCAGCAGCTTAGGGACAGCCGCAGGGGGTAACTATGGCTACACCTTC.

This clonotype was detected many times. The J gene is TRBJ2-1, the V gene TRBV20-1; D is uncertain. The germline V gene has CDR1 DFQATT and CDR2 SNEGSKA (reference sequence). Trimming removed 5 bases from V and 6 bases from J, with 11 bases in between. There are 12 residues in the CDR3. The CDR3 loop reads CSAGKTFNEQFF. The CDR3 nucleotides read TGCAGTGCTGGGAAAACCTTCAATGAGCAGTTCTTC.

This clonotype has ten or more counts. CDR3 nucleotides: TGCAGTGCTAGAGATTTATGGTGGGACGAAAAACTGTTTTTT. Amino acid sequence: CSARDLWWDEKLFF. The rearrangement uses TRBV20-1 and TRBJ1-4; possible D gene TRBD1, 5 bases. The CDR3 covers 14 residues. V dropped 0 bases and J dropped 8 bases, with 13 bases sitting between them. CDR1 DFQATT and CDR2 SNEGSKA come from the germline V gene (reference sequence).

The V and J genes are TRBV12-3 or TRBV12-4 and TRBJ1-1; D might be TRBD1 (6 bases). The CDR3 contains 17 residues. Deletions cut 3 bases from V and 0 bases from J, with 17 bases between. The CDR3 DNA sequence: TGTGCCAGCAGTTTCCTTTCGGGTCAGGGGTTGAACACTGAAGCTTTCTTT. It codes for CASSFLSGQGLNTEAFF.

The table lists this clonotype with many counts. The rearrangement uses TRBV6-6 and TRBJ1-4, with a possible D match to TRBD1 (5 bases). With 5 bases removed from V and 13 bases from J, the gap between germline ends came to 11 bases. Germline values: CDR1 MNHNY, CDR2 SVGAGI (reference sequence). The CDR3 contains 11 residues. In DNA form, the CDR3 reads TGTGCCAGCAGTACAGGAGACAGACTGTTTTTT. Amino acids: CASSTGDRLFF.

Many counts were recorded for this clonotype. J is TRBJ2-3 and V is TRBV2; D is ambiguous. The CDR3 has 14 residues. The V gene lost 4 bases and the J gene lost 2 bases, with 10 bases spanning the gap. Germline V gene lookup returns CDR1 SNHLY and CDR2 FYNNEI. The CDR3 protein is CASSVSSSTDTQYF. CDR3 nucleotide sequence: TGTGCCAGCAGTGTCTCTAGTTCCACAGATACGCAGTATTTT.

This clonotype was counted many times. The V gene is TRBV3-1, the J gene TRBJ2-5; D is unresolved. V lost 0 bases and J lost 0, with 11 bases in between. The V gene's germline CDR1 is LGHDT and CDR2 YNNKEL (reference sequence). CDR3 length: 16 amino acids. CDR3 in DNA: TGTGCCAGCAGCCAAGATACGGGCTCGTACCAAGAGACCCAGTACTTC. Translating gives CASSQDTGSYQETQYF.

This clonotype was recorded a few times. The J gene is TRBJ1-6, the V gene TRBV13, with D hard to call. The CDR3 runs to 14 residues. Germline CDR1 and CDR2: PRHDT and FYEKMQ (reference sequence). Trimming took off 4 bases at V and 8 bases at J, with 12 bases between the two ends. For the CDR3, the DNA is TGTGCCAGCAGCTCCTCGCGAAGGGATTCACCCCTCCACTTT. Translated, it gives CASSSSRRDSPLHF. Combining the CDR3 with reference TRBV13 and TRBJ1-6 gives the whole variable domain AAGVIQSPRHLIKEKRETATLKCYPIPRHDTVYWYQQGPGQDPQFLISFYEKMQSDKGSIPDRFSAQQFSDYHSELNMSSLELGDSALYFCASSSSRRDSPLHFGNGTRLTVT.

The chain combines TRBV10-3 with TRBJ2-1; perhaps TRBD1 as D (5 bases). With 0 bases removed from V and 2 bases from J, the gap between germline ends came to 5 bases. The germline gives CDR1 ENHRY, CDR2 SYGVKD. The CDR3 runs 14 residues. The CDR3 region is CAISESGAYNEQFF. In nucleotides, the CDR3 is TGTGCCATCAGTGAGTCAGGGGCCTACAATGAGCAGTTCTTC.

This clonotype has more than one count but fewer than ten. The chain is built from TRBV3-1 and TRBJ2-3, with D possibly TRBD2 on 6 matching bases. The CDR3 is 19 residues long. Germline-derived CDR1 and CDR2 are LGHDT and YNNKEL (reference sequence). V was shortened by 0 bases and J by 0 bases, with 19 bases between the two germline ends. The CDR3 coding sequence is TGTGCCAGCAGCCAAGATTGGACATCCGGGACTCACAGCACAGATACGCAGTATTTT. Residues: CASSQDWTSGTHSTDTQYF.

This chain links TRBV12-3 or TRBV12-4 with TRBJ1-1; D is possibly TRBD1 (6 bases). This CDR3 has 14 residues. The V end lost 5 bases, the J end lost 0 bases, and 10 bases lay between the germline ends. The CDR3 DNA reads as TGTGCCAGCAGTAACGGACAGATGAACACTGAAGCTTTCTTT. This translates into CASSNGQMNTEAFF.

This clonotype was recorded at least ten times. The chain employs TRBV6-5 and TRBJ2-1; D is unclear. The CDR3 is 16 amino acids. Germline values: CDR1 MNHEY, CDR2 SVGAGI. Deletions cut 3 bases from V and 6 bases from J, with 18 bases between. CDR3 protein: CASSYLAGPSSNEQFF. CDR3 DNA sequence: TGTGCCAGCAGTTATTTGGCCGGACCCTCTAGCAATGAGCAGTTCTTC.

In this sample, this clonotype turned up many times. This rearrangement joins TRBV4-1 to TRBJ1-6, with D hard to call. Germline V lookup: CDR1 MGHRA, CDR2 YSYEKL. The CDR3 is made up of 18 amino acids. The V end lost 0 bases, the J end lost 0 bases, and 12 bases lay between the germline ends. The chain's CDR3 is CASSQEMAASSYNSPLHF. The CDR3, as DNA: TGCGCCAGCAGCCAAGAGATGGCAGCCAGCTCCTATAATTCACCCCTCCACTTT.

In its sample, this clonotype was seen many times. The CDR3 nucleotides read TGTGCCAGCAGCCAATTCTTAGACAGGGGTTCCTACAATGAGCAGTTCTTC. Protein: CASSQFLDRGSYNEQFF. The chain uses TRBV3-1 and TRBJ2-1, with TRBD1 identical over 8 bases. This CDR3 contains 17 residues. V lost 2 bases to trimming and J lost 1 base; unmatched junction nucleotides: 7. CDR1 LGHDT and CDR2 YNNKEL come from the germline V gene (reference sequence).

This clonotype was recorded at least ten times. The rearrangement joins TRBV2 to TRBJ1-3; TRBD1 is a possible D gene (6 bases). Per germline, CDR1 SNHLY and CDR2 FYNNEI. CDR3 length: 14 amino acids. Trimming removed 7 bases from V and 2 bases from J, with 12 bases in between. In nucleotides, the CDR3 is TGTGCCAGCATTTCGGGACACCCTGGAAACACCATATATTTT. Amino acids: CASISGHPGNTIYF.

Ten or more counts support this clonotype. This chain connects TRBV20-1 to TRBJ1-2; D ambiguous. The CDR3 has 13 residues. Germline values: CDR1 DFQATT, CDR2 SNEGSKA (reference sequence). V was pared by 6 bases and J by 2 bases, with 13 bases between. The CDR3 loop reads CSALPARNYGYTF. Written as DNA, the CDR3 is TGCAGTGCCTTACCCGCCAGGAACTATGGCTACACCTTC.

This clonotype has only a few counts. The rearrangement uses TRBV6-5 and TRBJ1-5; D perhaps matches TRBD1 (6 bases). In germline, CDR1 is MNHEY, CDR2 SVGAGI. V lost 0 bases and J 7 bases, leaving 13 bases between the germline ends. The CDR3 sequence is 15 residues long. The chain's CDR3 is CASSYSGRGGQPQHF. CDR3 sequence (DNA): TGTGCCAGCAGTTACTCGGGCAGGGGAGGGCAGCCCCAGCATTTT.